These T cell receptor beta chains were read from a single sample in a study of T cell changes during pregnancy in multiple sclerosis. Here immunoSEQ multiplex PCR was the method, and the copy in TCRdb shows in-frame clones only, minus some. The sample lists tens of thousands of clones, just under 90% seen once, with 0.45% to 0.75% in the top ten. Here the sequenced sample was CD4+ T cells from peripheral blood mononuclear cells, taken in the first trimester of pregnancy. The receptor source for this set is a female donor with multiple sclerosis, enrolled in a pregnancy study. The conserved cysteine and the conserved F or W are not part of the CDR3 here. Expanded clones get a size class; other rows say once, few or many, or leave the size out.

len: 10; v_gene: TRBV27; abundance: .; CDR3aa: ASTKGSSEAF
len: 15; v_gene: TRBV9; abundance: .; CDR3aa: ASSASPGQGGKETQY
len: 12; v_gene: TRBV9; abundance: .; CDR3aa: ASSPYGMNTEAF
len: 11; v_gene: TRBV29-1; abundance: .; CDR3aa: SVRGQGKETQY
len: 12; v_gene: TRBV7-2; abundance: .; CDR3aa: ASSFYTYTGELF
len: 9; v_gene: TRBV2; abundance: .; CDR3aa: ASSETYEQY
len: 13; v_gene: TRBV9; abundance: .; CDR3aa: ASSLSTGENTEAF
len: 15; v_gene: TRBV4-3; abundance: .; CDR3aa: ASSQEFPGGRGGELF
len: 12; v_gene: TRBV7-3; abundance: once; CDR3aa: ASSLGREYNEQF
len: 10; v_gene: TRBV18; abundance: .; CDR3aa: ASSPGLNTIY
len: 12; v_gene: TRBV25-1; abundance: .; CDR3aa: ASSELARGLVQY
len: 12; v_gene: TRBV23-1; abundance: .; CDR3aa: ASSRSPGGVTQY
len: 12; v_gene: TRBV28; abundance: .; CDR3aa: ASSLGRGFTEAF
len: 17; v_gene: TRBV4-1; abundance: .; CDR3aa: ASSQDLFGLAAAYNEQF
len: 12; v_gene: TRBV7-2; abundance: .; CDR3aa: ASSRQGITDTQY
len: 17; v_gene: TRBV19; abundance: .; CDR3aa: ASTERGSSLLKEGNVLT
len: 15; v_gene: TRBV7-6; abundance: .; CDR3aa: ASSGEAGGLIYNEQF
len: 14; v_gene: TRBV5-1; abundance: .; CDR3aa: ASSTGLAGGTGELF
len: 11; v_gene: TRBV18; abundance: .; CDR3aa: ASSPTTDSMQF
len: 13; v_gene: TRBV7-9; abundance: .; CDR3aa: ASSLKQGYTGELF
len: 13; v_gene: TRBV15; abundance: .; CDR3aa: ATSTPGLAGVEQY
len: 10; v_gene: TRBV30; abundance: .; CDR3aa: AWNRGAYGYT
len: 12; v_gene: TRBV2; abundance: once; CDR3aa: ASREGDISYEQY
len: 13; v_gene: TRBV5-1; abundance: .; CDR3aa: ASSYGDRSTDTQY
len: 14; v_gene: TRBV14; abundance: .; CDR3aa: ASSRRDRGRTDTQY
len: 11; v_gene: TRBV2; abundance: .; CDR3aa: ASSGTGVVEQF
len: 13; v_gene: TRBV6-5; abundance: once; CDR3aa: ASSYTSGIPYEQY
len: 10; v_gene: TRBV6-6; abundance: .; CDR3aa: AITKAGEKLF